The 30 T cell receptor beta chains given below trace back to one sample, sequenced in a study of CD8 T cells in Susac syndrome. Reverse transcription used about 0.45 to 1 ug RNA and random hexamers. Each CDR3 protein is one row after TCRdb ran MiXCR on the immunoSEQ multiplex PCR reads. Altogether about 150,000 distinct CDR3 sequences are present, 94% being singletons, with the ten largest covering about 0.19%. What was sequenced was CD8+ T cells from PBMCs. The receptors here all came from a human donor with multiple sclerosis.

The chain uses TRBV12-3 or TRBV12-4 and TRBJ2-1, with D possibly TRBD1 on 6 matching bases. The length of the CDR3 is 15 residues. V lost 5 bases and J lost 7, with 18 bases in between. CDR3 DNA sequence: TGTGCCAGCAGTCCAGGGACACGGCCCGGGAATGAGCAGTTCTTC. Protein product: CASSPGTRPGNEQFF.

The count of this clonotype is one. The rearrangement links TRBV27 to TRBJ2-5; D remains unclear. V lost 5 bases, J lost 0 bases, and 7 bases lay in between. Per the germline V gene, CDR1 is MNHEY and CDR2 is SMNVEV (reference sequence). CDR3 size: 13 residues. The DNA of the CDR3 is TGTGCCAGCAGTCCGGCGGACCAAGAGACCCAGTACTTC. Its protein product is CASSPADQETQYF.

This chain's CDR3 is CASSSPWSLIAKNIQYF. DNA of the CDR3: TGTGCCAGCAGCTCCCCATGGAGTCTTATAGCCAAAAACATTCAGTACTTC. The genes are TRBV11-2 and TRBJ2-4; no clear D gene. Germline V lookup: CDR1 SGHAT, CDR2 FQNNGV. Trimming pared 4 bases from V and 0 bases from J, leaving 16 bases between. CDR3 size: 17 residues.

This chain uses TRBV12-3 or TRBV12-4 with TRBJ1-2; D uncertain. The ends were cut back, 3 bases at V and 8 bases at J, with 7 bases in the middle. This CDR3 comprises 11 residues. The CDR3 DNA reads TGTGCCAGCAGTTTTCTGGAGGGCTACACCTTC. This encodes CASSFLEGYTF.

This chain uses TRBV6-2 or TRBV6-3 with TRBJ1-1; D is unclear. The CDR3 contains 14 residues. CDR1 is MNHEY and CDR2 is SVGEGT in the germline V gene. V lost 10 bases and J 0 bases, leaving 15 bases between the germline ends. CDR3 region: CATSPAGLNTEAFF. In DNA, the CDR3 is TGTGCCACGTCCCCGGCGGGATTGAACACTGAAGCTTTCTTT.

This clonotype was observed a single time. CDR3 region: CASSLFGEQYF. For the CDR3, the DNA is TGTGCCAGCAGCTTATTTGGCGAGCAGTACTTC. This chain connects TRBV7-2 to TRBJ2-7; no firm D call. The V and J ends lost 2 bases and 6 bases respectively, with 5 bases between them. CDR1 SGHTA and CDR2 FQGNSA come from the germline V gene. This CDR3 comprises 11 residues.

The chain recombines TRBV7-2 with TRBJ1-5; D gene ambiguous. Germline V gives CDR1 SGHTA, CDR2 FQGNSA. Deletions cut 1 base from V and 7 bases from J, with 11 bases between. This CDR3 contains 14 residues. Written as DNA, the CDR3 is TGTGCCAGCAGCTTAGTGGGTCCCGGCCAGCCCCAGCATTTT. It codes for CASSLVGPGQPQHF.

The chain uses TRBV29-1 and TRBJ2-7; 10 bases line up with TRBD1. The CDR3 spans 12 residues. The V segment lost 7 bases and the J segment 3 bases; nucleotides outside the gene matches: 3. Germline V CDR1 and CDR2: SQVTM, ANQGSEA. CDR3 loop: CSGRDRGYEQYF. In DNA, the CDR3 is TGCAGCGGCCGGGACAGGGGCTACGAGCAGTACTTC.

The rearrangement joins TRBV9 to TRBJ1-2; the match to TRBD1 covers 7 bases. Germline CDR1 and CDR2: SGDLS and YYNGEE. V trimming: 4 bases; J trimming: 3 bases; junction bases outside the gene matches: 9. The CDR3 runs to 15 residues. CDR3 nucleotides: TGTGCCAGCAGCAAGCGGGGACAGTCCGACTATGGCTACACCTTC. It specifies CASSKRGQSDYGYTF.

A single count supports this clonotype. The chain joins TRBV3-1 to TRBJ2-5; no reliable D call. The CDR3 has 16 amino acids. Trimming pared 1 base from V and 0 bases from J, leaving 12 bases between. From germline, CDR1 is LGHDT and CDR2 YNNKEL (reference sequence). The CDR3 DNA is TGTGCCAGCAGCCAAGGCGTTATAACGTACCAAGAGACCCAGTACTTC. Translated: CASSQGVITYQETQYF.

This rearrangement joins TRBV20-1 to TRBJ2-3; 10 bases are shared with TRBD2. CDR1 and CDR2 from the germline V gene are DFQATT and SNEGSKA (reference sequence). This CDR3 contains 15 residues. The ends lost 5 bases at V and 1 base at J; junction bases unmatched: 6. CDR3 region: CSALLTSGGTDTQYF. In nucleotides, the CDR3 is TGCAGTGCTCTCCTAACTAGCGGGGGCACAGATACGCAGTATTTT.

This chain links TRBV18 with TRBJ2-3, with 8 bases lining up with TRBD2. The CDR3 extends over 18 amino acids. CDR1 and CDR2 (germline): KGHSH, LQKENI. The junction had 11 bases not matched to a gene; V was cut back by 2 bases and J by 1 base. The CDR3: CASSPRTGGAWGTDTQYF. The CDR3 bases are TGTGCCAGCTCACCAAGGACCGGGGGGGCTTGGGGCACAGATACGCAGTATTTT.

This chain joins TRBV28 and TRBJ2-2, with unresolved D. The CDR3 runs to 15 residues. Germline V gene sequence: CDR1 MDHEN, CDR2 SYDVKM. V lost 4 bases to trimming and J lost 2 bases, with 11 bases between them. CDR3 residues: CASSYTRLNTGELFF. The CDR3 DNA follows: TGTGCCAGCAGTTATACGAGGCTAAACACCGGGGAGCTGTTTTTT. Together with reference TRBV28 and TRBJ2-2, the CDR3 gives the full variable domain: DVKVTQSSRYLVKRTGEKVFLECVQDMDHENMFWYRQDPGLGLRLIYFSYDVKMKEKGDIPEGYSVSREKKERFSLILESASTNQTSMYLCASSYTRLNTGELFFGEGSRLTVL.

This clonotype was recorded once. CDR3 in amino acids: CSATGLTGRYTQETQYF. CDR3 nucleotide sequence: TGCAGTGCAACGGGACTAACCGGTCGGTACACCCAAGAGACCCAGTACTTC. The genes are TRBV20-1 and TRBJ2-5; TRBD2 aligns across 7 bases. With 6 bases clipped from V and 1 base from J, the junction kept 17 bases outside the gene matches. The CDR3 has 17 residues. CDR1 DFQATT and CDR2 SNEGSKA come from the germline V gene (reference sequence).

J is TRBJ1-4 and V is TRBV20-1, with D maybe TRBD1 (5 bases). The CDR3 has 15 residues. Trimming took off 0 bases at V and 0 bases at J, with 8 bases between the two ends. Germline V gene lookup returns CDR1 DFQATT and CDR2 SNEGSKA (reference sequence). The CDR3 nucleotides are TGCAGTGCTAGAGATGGGGGGGCAACTAATGAAAAACTGTTTTTT. It codes for CSARDGGATNEKLFF.

The chain carries TRBV24-1 and TRBJ1-1; D not resolved. V lost 1 base, J lost 3 bases, and 2 bases lay in between. Germline V CDR1 and CDR2: KGHDR, SFDVKD. The CDR3 length is 12 residues. CDR3 region: CATSDFDTEAFF. The DNA for the CDR3 is TGTGCCACCAGTGATTTTGACACTGAAGCTTTCTTT.

The V gene is TRBV3-1, the J gene TRBJ2-7, with 8 bases identical to TRBD2. The trim removed 1 base at V and 2 bases at J, leaving 4 bases unmatched. The CDR3 covers 15 residues. Germline V lookup: CDR1 LGHDT, CDR2 YNNKEL (reference sequence). In nucleotides, the CDR3 is TGTGCCAGCAGCCAAGGGGCGGGGGGCCCCTACGAGCAGTACTTC. This encodes CASSQGAGGPYEQYF.

This clonotype has just a few counts. The gene calls are TRBV9 and TRBJ2-5; D possibly corresponds to TRBD2 (7 bases). The V gene lost 2 bases and the J gene lost 4 bases, with 12 bases spanning the gap. The CDR3 is 14 residues long. Germline V gives CDR1 SGDLS, CDR2 YYNGEE. CDR3 DNA sequence: TGTGCCAGCAGCGTCGGGGGAGGGGGAGAGACCCAGTACTTC. Protein: CASSVGGGGETQYF.

The J gene is TRBJ1-1, the V gene TRBV29-1; D not resolved. V dropped 7 bases and J dropped 4 bases, with 13 bases sitting between them. Germline V CDR1 and CDR2: SQVTM, ANQGSEA. The CDR3 is made up of 12 amino acids. The DNA of the CDR3 is TGCAGCGGAAGCGGTCGGGGCACTGAAGCTTTCTTT. It yields the protein CSGSGRGTEAFF.

The V and J genes are TRBV7-9 and TRBJ1-2; 9 nucleotides line up with TRBD1. This CDR3 comprises 15 residues. V trimming: 5 bases; J trimming: 0 bases; junction bases outside the gene matches: 4. Germline CDR1 is SEHNR and CDR2 is FQNEAQ (reference sequence). The CDR3 is CASSPDRGANYGYTF. DNA for the CDR3: TGTGCCAGCAGCCCAGACAGGGGGGCTAACTATGGCTACACCTTC.

The chain couples TRBV27 to TRBJ2-1; D gene uncertain. The germline V gene encodes CDR1 MNHEY and CDR2 SMNVEV (reference sequence). The CDR3 length is 13 residues. Trimming removed 2 bases from V and 3 bases from J, with 5 bases in between. CDR3 in amino acids: CASSLRLYNEQFF. CDR3 coding DNA: TGTGCCAGCAGTTTACGGCTCTACAATGAGCAGTTCTTC.

Only one count was recorded for this clonotype. The chain uses TRBV27 and TRBJ1-5; D unclear. This CDR3 has 16 amino acids. With 6 bases removed from V and 4 bases from J, the gap between germline ends came to 19 bases. Germline CDR1 is MNHEY and CDR2 is SMNVEV (reference sequence). The CDR3 protein is CASSRSMGLLNQPQHF. The DNA of the CDR3 is TGTGCCAGCAGCCGGTCAATGGGCCTACTAAATCAGCCCCAGCATTTT.

The chain has TRBV30 and TRBJ2-7; D unclear. Germline values: CDR1 GTSNPN, CDR2 SVGIG (reference sequence). V was shortened by 0 bases and J by 0 bases, with 15 bases between the two germline ends. This CDR3 region has 16 residues. The CDR3 protein is CAWSVIRRRSSYEQYF. The DNA for the CDR3 is TGTGCCTGGAGTGTGATAAGACGCAGGAGCTCCTACGAGCAGTACTTC.

This clonotype turned up a few times. This chain links TRBV28 with TRBJ1-2, with 8 nucleotides matching TRBD1. V shed 4 bases and J 2 bases; nucleotides not matched to a gene: 9. The CDR3 consists of 16 residues. Germline V lookup: CDR1 MDHEN, CDR2 SYDVKM. The CDR3 spells CASSSTRQGPNYGYTF. In DNA form, the CDR3 reads TGTGCCAGCAGTTCCACCAGACAGGGGCCAAACTATGGCTACACCTTC.

This clonotype was picked up one time. V is TRBV7-9 and J is TRBJ1-4; 7 bases are a match to TRBD1. CDR1 SEHNR and CDR2 FQNEAQ come from the germline V gene (reference sequence). Germline trimming cut 5 bases from V and 12 bases from J; bases unmatched to any gene: 15. The CDR3 has 15 residues. In DNA, the CDR3 is TGTGCCAGCAGCCAAGATCTGGCAGGGGGAAAGGAACTGTTTTTT. It encodes CASSQDLAGGKELFF.

The chain has TRBV20-1 and TRBJ2-1, with 10 bases aligning to TRBD2. Trimming at V came to 4 bases and at J to 7 bases, leaving 7 bases not matched to a gene. CDR3 length: 14 amino acids. Germline V gene lookup returns CDR1 DFQATT and CDR2 SNEGSKA (reference sequence). In DNA form, the CDR3 reads TGCAGTGCTACCACCGGGACTAGCGTAAATGAGCAGTTCTTC. As protein: CSATTGTSVNEQFF.

This clonotype was seen a single time. The chain is built from TRBV20-1 and TRBJ2-5; D gene uncertain. This CDR3 region has 11 residues. Germline-derived CDR1 and CDR2 are DFQATT and SNEGSKA (reference sequence). Trimming took 5 bases from V and 3 from J, leaving 7 bases between them. The CDR3 spells CSARKEETQYF. For the CDR3, the DNA is TGCAGTGCTCGAAAAGAAGAGACCCAGTACTTC.

The CDR3 sequence is CASSVSGTSQETQYF. Here the CDR3 DNA reads TGTGCCAGCAGCGTTTCCGGGACATCGCAAGAGACCCAGTACTTC. The chain joins TRBV9 to TRBJ2-5; a weak D match, TRBD1 (6 bases). The CDR3 runs to 15 residues. V was shortened by 2 bases and J by 2 bases, with 13 bases between the two germline ends. Germline V lookup: CDR1 SGDLS, CDR2 YYNGEE.

The chain is built from TRBV2 and TRBJ2-1; D gene ambiguous. Trimming pared 8 bases from V and 7 bases from J, leaving 18 bases between. CDR1 and CDR2 (germline): SNHLY, FYNNEI. This CDR3 is built from 14 residues. The CDR3, as DNA: TGTGCCAGCTTAATTTCCGCTGAAGGGAATGAGCAGTTCTTC. Encoded protein: CASLISAEGNEQFF.

The chain has TRBV19 and TRBJ2-7; D call uncertain. The CDR3 is 14 residues long. In germline, CDR1 is LNHDA, CDR2 SQIVND (reference sequence). Deletions cut 3 bases from V and 2 bases from J, with 11 bases between. The CDR3 DNA is TGTGCCAGTAGTATGCGGCAGGTACCCTACGAGCAGTACTTC. Its translation is CASSMRQVPYEQYF.